This T cell receptor beta chain was captured in a study of Ad26.COV2.S vaccination and SARS-CoV-2 variants. With V trimmed by 5 bases and J by 3 bases, 5 bases remained unmatched. Germline V CDR1 and CDR2: SNHLY, FYNNEI. CDR3 size: 14 residues. The treatment is: around 19 received Ad26.COV2.S at low or high dose, single or two shots; five or six received placebo; per-sample allocation not given. The investigators took samples on day 63 after the first vaccine or placebo injection. Generated by immunoSEQ multiplex PCR, the TCRdb table keeps only in-frame clones and is missing some. Of some 500,000 clones in the sample, 89% were seen once.

The sequence was obtained from a person aged 18-60 years who received the Ad26.COV2.S COVID-19 vaccine or a placebo. This chain uses TRBV2 with TRBJ2-5, with TRBD2 matching over 8 bases. This sample comprised peripheral blood, obtained in a trial of Ad26.COV2.S vaccine versus placebo. The CDR3 nucleotides are TGTGCCAGCAGTTCCGGGACTAGGAAAGAGACCCAGTACTTC. Protein: CASSSGTRKETQYF.